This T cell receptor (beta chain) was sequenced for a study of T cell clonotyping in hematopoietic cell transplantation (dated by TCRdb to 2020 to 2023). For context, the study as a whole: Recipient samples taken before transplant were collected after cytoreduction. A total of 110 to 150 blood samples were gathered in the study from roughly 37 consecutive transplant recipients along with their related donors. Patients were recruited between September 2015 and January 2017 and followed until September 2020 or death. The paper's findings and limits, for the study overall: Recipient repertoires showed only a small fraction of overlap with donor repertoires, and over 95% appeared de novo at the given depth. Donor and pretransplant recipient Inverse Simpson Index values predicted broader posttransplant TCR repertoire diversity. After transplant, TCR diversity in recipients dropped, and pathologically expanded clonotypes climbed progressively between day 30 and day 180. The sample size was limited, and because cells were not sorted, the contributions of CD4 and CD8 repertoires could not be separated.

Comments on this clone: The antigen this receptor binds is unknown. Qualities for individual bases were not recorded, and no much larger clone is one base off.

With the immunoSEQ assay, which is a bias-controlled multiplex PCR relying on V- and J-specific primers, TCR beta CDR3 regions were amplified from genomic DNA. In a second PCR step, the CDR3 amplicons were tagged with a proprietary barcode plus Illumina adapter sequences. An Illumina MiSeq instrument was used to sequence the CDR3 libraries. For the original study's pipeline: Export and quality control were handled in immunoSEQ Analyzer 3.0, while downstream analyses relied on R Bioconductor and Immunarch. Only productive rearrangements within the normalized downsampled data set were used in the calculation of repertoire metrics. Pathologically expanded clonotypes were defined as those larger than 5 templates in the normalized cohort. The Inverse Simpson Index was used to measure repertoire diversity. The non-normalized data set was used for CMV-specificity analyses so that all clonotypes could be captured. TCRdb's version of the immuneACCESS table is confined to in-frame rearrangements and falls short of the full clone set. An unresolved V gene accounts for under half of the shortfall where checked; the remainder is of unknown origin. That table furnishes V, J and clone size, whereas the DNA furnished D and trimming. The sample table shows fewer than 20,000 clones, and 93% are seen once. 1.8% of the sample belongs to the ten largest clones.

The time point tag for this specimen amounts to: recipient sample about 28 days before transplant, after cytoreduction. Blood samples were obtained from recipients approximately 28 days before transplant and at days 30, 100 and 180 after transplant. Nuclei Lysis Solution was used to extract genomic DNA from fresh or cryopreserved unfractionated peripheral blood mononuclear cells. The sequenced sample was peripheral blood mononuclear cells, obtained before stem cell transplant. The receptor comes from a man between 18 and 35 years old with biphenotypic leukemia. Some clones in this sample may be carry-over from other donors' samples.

In nucleotides, the sequence is TGTGCCAGTACCCCACGGGGACAGGAGAACACTGAAGCTTTCTTT. Its product reads: CASTPRGQENTEAFF. This sequence uses TRBV19 and TRBJ1-1; 8 bases in between match TRBD1. The CDR3 goes from the cysteine to the phenylalanine over 15 residues. Only the CDR3 part of the read is kept: 45 bases, read in frame from the first base. From V the trimming removes 7 bases and from J it removes 1 base, while the gene matches leave 8 bases of the junction unaccounted for. From the germline V gene (reference sequence), CDR1 is LNHDA and CDR2 is SQIVND.